This T cell receptor (beta chain) derives from a study of blood T cell repertoires in COVID-19. Study-level information: The samples span acute and convalescent COVID-19 from the United States, Italy and Spain. In each case, the material was cDNA or gDNA derived from T cells, B-cell-depleted T cells, or PBMCs.

Participants came from some 23 US areas, aged roughly 18 to 89 years. Data came from immunoSEQ multiplex PCR; TCRdb stores just in-frame clones and leaves some out. In the table there are around 150,000 clones, over 70% of which are singletons. Germline CDR1 SGHVS, CDR2 FNYEAQ. The germline V and J ends were trimmed by 0 bases and 2 bases, with 14 bases remaining between them. The CDR3 is made up of 16 amino acids. The sequenced sample consisted of PBMCs or T cells enriched from blood (not recorded which). The source is a man between 65 and 85 years old who had been exposed to COVID-19. The genes are TRBV7-6 and TRBJ2-7; D not resolved. The CDR3 DNA sequence: TGTGCCAGCAGCTTAGCGCGAGCAGACACAACCTACGAGCAGTACTTC. It encodes CASSLARADTTYEQYF. Based on the CDR3 plus reference TRBV7-6 and TRBJ2-7, the full variable domain is GAGVSQSPRYKVTKRGQDVALRCDPISGHVSLYWYRQALGQGPEFLTYFNYEAQQDKSGLPNDRFSAERPEGSISTLTIQRTEQRDSAMYRCASSLARADTTYEQYFGPGTRLTVT.